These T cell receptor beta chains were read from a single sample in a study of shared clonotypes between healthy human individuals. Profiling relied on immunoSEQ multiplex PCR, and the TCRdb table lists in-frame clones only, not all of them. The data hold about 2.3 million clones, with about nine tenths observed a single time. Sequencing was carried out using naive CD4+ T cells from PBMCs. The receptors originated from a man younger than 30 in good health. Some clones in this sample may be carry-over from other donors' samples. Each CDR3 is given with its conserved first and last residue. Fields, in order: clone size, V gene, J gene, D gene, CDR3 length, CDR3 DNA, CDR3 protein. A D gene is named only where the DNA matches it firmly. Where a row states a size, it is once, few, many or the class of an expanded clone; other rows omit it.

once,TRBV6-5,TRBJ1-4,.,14,TGTGCCAGCAGACTCGGAGGGGCTGATGAAAAACTGTTTTTT,CASRLGGADEKLFF
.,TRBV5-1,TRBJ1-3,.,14,TGCGCCAGCAGCTTGGGTGCCAGGGAAAACACCATATATTTT,CASSLGARENTIYF
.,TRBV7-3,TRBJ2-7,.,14,TGTGCCAGCAGCCCTCAAGGCAGCTCCTACGAGCAGTACTTC,CASSPQGSSYEQYF
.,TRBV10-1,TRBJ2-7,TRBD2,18,TGCGCCAGCAGTGAGCTCCAACTACAGACTAGCGGTGCCTACGAGCAGTACTTC,CASSELQLQTSGAYEQYF
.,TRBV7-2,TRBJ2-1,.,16,TGTGCCAGCAGCTTCAGGAGGTCGGGCAGGGACAATGAGCAGTTCTTC,CASSFRRSGRDNEQFF
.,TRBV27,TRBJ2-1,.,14,TGTGCCAGCAGTTTTAGAAGCTCCTACAATGAGCAGTTCTTC,CASSFRSSYNEQFF
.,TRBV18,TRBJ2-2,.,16,TGTGCCAGCTCACCGTACGGCGACGTTGACACCGGGGAGCTGTTTTTT,CASSPYGDVDTGELFF
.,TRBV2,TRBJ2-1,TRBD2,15,TGTGCCAGCAGAGCGGGACTAGCGGGAGTGATTGAGCAGTTCTTC,CASRAGLAGVIEQFF
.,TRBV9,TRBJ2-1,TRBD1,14,TGTGCCAGCAGCCCAAGTAACAGGGGCAATGAGCAGTTCTTC,CASSPSNRGNEQFF
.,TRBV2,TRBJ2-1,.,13,TGTGCCAGCACCCCTGAATCTCTACTACCAGGGTTCTTC,CASTPESLLPGFF
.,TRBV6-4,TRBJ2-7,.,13,TGTGCCAGCAGTGAAGTACCCGGGAGCGAGCAGTACTTC,CASSEVPGSEQYF
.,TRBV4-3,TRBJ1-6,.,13,TGCGCCAGCAGCCAAGACCCCAATTCACCCCTCCACTTT,CASSQDPNSPLHF
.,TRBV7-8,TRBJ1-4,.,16,TGTGCCAGCAGCTCAGACAGGACCAGGTCTAATGAAAAACTGTTTTTT,CASSSDRTRSNEKLFF
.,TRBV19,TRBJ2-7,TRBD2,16,TGTGCCAGTAGTTCCGGGACTAGCGGGAGCTCCTACGAGCAGTACTTC,CASSSGTSGSSYEQYF
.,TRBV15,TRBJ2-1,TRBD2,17,TGTGCCACCAGCAGAGTTGGCCGCGGGAGCTCCTACAATGAGCAGTTCTTC,CATSRVGRGSSYNEQFF
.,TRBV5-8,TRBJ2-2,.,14,TGTGCCAGCAAAAAGGGATTGAGGACCGGGGAGCTGTTTTTT,CASKKGLRTGELFF
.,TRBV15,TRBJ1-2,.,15,TGTGCCACCAGCAGAGATCGTATGACCGGCTATGGCTACACCTTC,CATSRDRMTGYGYTF
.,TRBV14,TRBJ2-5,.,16,TGTGCCAGCAGCCAAGTTTTCCGGCTAGACCAAGAGACCCAGTACTTC,CASSQVFRLDQETQYF
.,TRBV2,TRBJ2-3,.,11,TGTGCCAGCAAACGGGAAGATACGCAGTATTTT,CASKREDTQYF
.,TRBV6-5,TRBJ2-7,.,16,TGTGCCAGCAGTTACTCCGGCAGCGGCCCCTTCTACGAGCAGTACTTC,CASSYSGSGPFYEQYF
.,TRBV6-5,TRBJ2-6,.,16,TGTGCCAGCAGTTACTCTGGCGTGCCTGGGGCCAACGTCCTGACTTTC,CASSYSGVPGANVLTF
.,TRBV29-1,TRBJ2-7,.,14,TGCAGCGTTGGTCCGGGACACGGACTCGATGAGCAGTACTTC,CSVGPGHGLDEQYF
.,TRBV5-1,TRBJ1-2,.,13,TGCGCCAGCACCTGGGATTCTAACTATGGCTACACCTTC,CASTWDSNYGYTF
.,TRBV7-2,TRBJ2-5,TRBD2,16,TGTGCCAGCAGCCCTCGGACTAGCGGGAGACTAGAGACCCAGTACTTC,CASSPRTSGRLETQYF
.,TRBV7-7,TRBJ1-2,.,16,TGTGCCAGCAGCTTAGCGCAACGAAGGTTTAACTATGGCTACACCTTC,CASSLAQRRFNYGYTF
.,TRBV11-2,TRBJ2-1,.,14,TGTGCCAGCAGCCCCTCGGGGTACGGCGATGAGCAGTTCTTC,CASSPSGYGDEQFF
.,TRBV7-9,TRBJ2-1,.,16,TGTGCCAGCAGCTTCGACAACCACCTATCCTACAATGAGCAGTTCTTC,CASSFDNHLSYNEQFF
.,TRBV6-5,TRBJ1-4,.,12,TGTGCCAGCAGTGGACCTAATGAAAAACTGTTTTTT,CASSGPNEKLFF
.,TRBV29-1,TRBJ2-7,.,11,TGCAGCGTGGGGGAACTTTACGAGCAGTACTTC,CSVGELYEQYF
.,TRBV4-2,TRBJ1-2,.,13,TGTGCCAGCAGCCAAGAATGGGGGAGCGGCTACACCTTC,CASSQEWGSGYTF
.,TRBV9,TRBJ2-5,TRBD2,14,TGTGCCAGCAGCGTTGAGGCGGGAGGAGAGACCCAGTACTTC,CASSVEAGGETQYF
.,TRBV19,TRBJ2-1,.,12,TGTGCCAGTAGTCTACCTTTCAATGAGCAGTTCTTC,CASSLPFNEQFF
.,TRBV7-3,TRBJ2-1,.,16,TGTGCCAGCAGCTTATGGGGGACGAGCTCCTACAATGAGCAGTTCTTC,CASSLWGTSSYNEQFF
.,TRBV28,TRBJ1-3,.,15,TGTGCCAGCAGTTTGGCCGGTCTCTCTGGAAACACCATATATTTT,CASSLAGLSGNTIYF
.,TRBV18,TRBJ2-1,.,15,TGTGCCAGCTCACCAGTTGGGGGATCCTACAATGAGCAGTTCTTC,CASSPVGGSYNEQFF
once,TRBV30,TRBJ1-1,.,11,TGTGCCAGATCCAGGGGATCTGAAGCTTTCTTT,CARSRGSEAFF
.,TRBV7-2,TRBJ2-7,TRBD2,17,TGTGCCAGCAGCTTAAAGGTGACTAGCGGGTCCTCCTACGAGCAGTACTTC,CASSLKVTSGSSYEQYF